This T cell receptor beta chain was observed in a study of blood T cell repertoires in COVID-19. Study-level information: The study drew acute and convalescent COVID-19 samples from the United States, Italy and Spain. T cells, B-cell-depleted T cells, or PBMCs provided the cDNA or gDNA that served as material.

As processed by the authors: Estimated nucleated cell counts came from reference gene primer amplification. Here immunoSEQ multiplex PCR was the method, and the copy in TCRdb shows in-frame clones only, minus some. V and J calls and clone size are given by that table; D and trimming were obtained from the DNA. The table has 10,000 or so clones, less than 90% seen once. The receptor comes from a human donor in a cohort sampled during active COVID-19. The sequenced sample was peripheral blood.

CDR3 protein: CASRQQGRDTIYF. In nucleotides, the CDR3 is TGTGCCAGTAGGCAACAGGGACGGGACACCATATATTTT. This chain links TRBV19 with TRBJ1-3; a weak D match, TRBD1 (6 bases). The CDR3 totals 13 residues. V shed 6 bases and J shed 8 bases, with 14 bases lying between them. Germline V gene data show CDR1 as LNHDA and CDR2 as SQIVND (reference sequence).